These 24 T cell receptor beta chains share one sample of origin, sequenced in a study of Tregs in tolerant kidney transplant recipients. Related graft donors supplied nonmyeloablative bone marrow transplants, and mixed chimerism was transient. Sequenced by immunoSEQ multiplex PCR; TCRdb stores in-frame clones only, minus some. This sample has roughly 64,000 clones, with around 87% found just once. The starting material was CD4+ T cells from blood (PBMCs), obtained 6 months after the transplant. Source of these receptors: a human patient who received a combined kidney and bone marrow transplant. The graft donor may be the source of some T cells.

Remarks on this clone: One junction end disagrees with the germline gene, perhaps due to a read error. The genes are TRBV13 and TRBJ1-5; D call uncertain. CDR1 PRHDT and CDR2 FYEKMQ come from the germline V gene (reference sequence). This CDR3 has 14 residues. The CDR3, as DNA: TGTGCCAGCAGCCTACTGGGTAGCGATCAGCCCCAGCATTTT. Translation: CASSLLGSDQPQHF.

This sequence joins TRBV5-4 and TRBJ1-6; D gene unclear. Trimming removed 2 bases from V and 9 bases from J, with 27 bases in between. In germline, CDR1 is SGHNT, CDR2 YYREEE (reference sequence). The CDR3 is made up of 19 amino acids. For the CDR3, the DNA is TGTGCCAGCAGCTTCGGAGGCGCCCCATCCCTAGGATTAATTTCACCCCTCCACTTT. It specifies CASSFGGAPSLGLISPLHF.

The chain links TRBV19 to TRBJ2-7; 12 bases map to TRBD2. Looked up from germline, CDR1 is LNHDA and CDR2 is SQIVND (reference sequence). Trimming took 9 bases from V and 7 from J; bases not matched to a gene: 7. The length of the CDR3 is 13 residues. The CDR3 DNA is TGTGCCAGCGCGACTAGCGGGGGAGGGGAGCAGTACTTC. Translated, it gives CASATSGGGEQYF.

This clone appeared a few times. The CDR3 bases are TGTGCCAGCAGTGAAGCCCTTCAGGGAAGTTGGGATCAGCCCCAGCATTTT. Translating it yields CASSEALQGSWDQPQHF. V is TRBV2 and J is TRBJ1-5, with a weak D call TRBD1 (5 bases). In germline, CDR1 is SNHLY, CDR2 FYNNEI. The CDR3 is made up of 17 amino acids. The V gene lost 0 bases and the J gene lost 5 bases, with 17 bases spanning the gap.

A single count supports this clone. The chain combines TRBV11-3 with TRBJ2-5; possible D gene TRBD2, 5 bases. This CDR3 has 15 amino acids. The V end lost 5 bases, the J end lost 0 bases, and 13 bases lay between the germline ends. The germline gives CDR1 SGHNT, CDR2 YENEEA. The CDR3 sequence is CASSPRRGYQETQYF. CDR3 DNA: TGTGCCAGCAGCCCACGGCGAGGGTACCAAGAGACCCAGTACTTC.

V usage is TRBV5-1 and J usage is TRBJ2-1; 9 nucleotides match TRBD2. Germline V gene sequence: CDR1 SGHRS, CDR2 YFSETQ. Losses at the gene ends were 1 base for V and 6 bases for J; bases not matched to a gene: 5. CDR3 size: 15 residues. The CDR3 DNA sequence: TGCGCCAGCAGCTTGCAGGGACTAGCTTTCAATGAGCAGTTCTTC. Its translation: CASSLQGLAFNEQFF. The whole variable domain, remainder taken from reference TRBV5-1 and TRBJ2-1, is KAGVTQTPRYLIKTRGQQVTLSCSPISGHRSVSWYQQTPGQGLQFLFEYFSETQRNKGNFPGRFSGRQFSNSRSEMNVSTLELGDSALYLCASSLQGLAFNEQFFGPGTRLTVL.

The CDR3 bases are TGTGCCAGTAGTATATTAGCAGTAAAAAACATTCAGTACTTC. It is translated as CASSILAVKNIQYF. This rearrangement joins TRBV19 to TRBJ2-4, with D hard to call. The CDR3 sequence is 14 residues long. Germline CDR1 is LNHDA and CDR2 is SQIVND (reference sequence). V shed 2 bases and J shed 4 bases, with 9 bases lying between them.

This clone was observed a few times. The chain employs TRBV28 and TRBJ2-7, with 7 bases aligning to TRBD1. The CDR3 consists of 15 residues. Trimming cost V 3 bases and J 3 bases; bases outside gene matches: 8. The germline V gene encodes CDR1 MDHEN and CDR2 SYDVKM. CDR3 amino acids: CASSFMGQHFYEQYF. CDR3 bases: TGTGCCAGCAGTTTTATGGGACAGCACTTCTACGAGCAGTACTTC.

The genes are TRBV14 and TRBJ1-2; the D is unclear. Germline loops: CDR1 SGHDN, CDR2 FVKESK. Trimming stripped 3 bases from V and 4 bases from J, with 9 bases between. The CDR3 extends over 13 amino acids. The CDR3 here is CASSHGPSYGYTF. The CDR3 DNA reads as TGTGCCAGCAGCCATGGCCCATCCTATGGCTACACCTTC.

J is TRBJ1-2 and V is TRBV7-6; D is possibly TRBD1 (5 bases). The V end lost 3 bases, the J end lost 0 bases, and 11 bases lay between the germline ends. The germline CDR1 and CDR2 sequences are SGHVS and FNYEAQ. This CDR3 is built from 15 residues. CDR3 region: CASSFIGGANYGYTF. Written as DNA, the CDR3 is TGTGCCAGCAGCTTTATCGGGGGTGCTAACTATGGCTACACCTTC.

The CDR3 DNA is TGTGCCAGCAGTGAAAGACAGGGGGCGCCAAATGAAAAACTGTTTTTT. It encodes CASSERQGAPNEKLFF. This chain joins TRBV6-1 and TRBJ1-4, with 10 bases matching TRBD1. The CDR3 runs 16 residues. CDR1 is MNHNS, CDR2 SASEGT, per germline. J was trimmed by 5 bases and V by 2 bases; bases with no gene match: 5.

V usage is TRBV5-1 and J usage is TRBJ2-5; no firm D call. The CDR3 extends over 14 amino acids. The germline V and J ends were trimmed by 1 base and 5 bases, with 12 bases remaining between them. From germline, CDR1 is SGHRS and CDR2 YFSETQ. CDR3 sequence reads: CASSLIRVEETQYF. As DNA, the CDR3 is TGCGCCAGCAGCTTGATCCGGGTTGAGGAGACCCAGTACTTC.

The genes are TRBV27 and TRBJ2-2, with D unclear. V was shortened by 0 bases and J by 5 bases, with 16 bases between the two germline ends. The CDR3 contains 17 residues. Germline V gene data show CDR1 as MNHEY and CDR2 as SMNVEV (reference sequence). CDR3 amino acids: CASSLSFSWVETGELFF. The CDR3 nucleotides are TGTGCCAGCAGTTTATCCTTTAGCTGGGTCGAGACCGGGGAGCTGTTTTTT.

The CDR3 is CASRIYRGEMPPLHF. CDR3 sequence (DNA): TGTGCCAGCAGGATATACAGGGGCGAGATGCCACCCCTCCACTTT. The chain has TRBV6-1 and TRBJ1-6; 7 bases are a match to TRBD1. The germline gives CDR1 MNHNS, CDR2 SASEGT. CDR3 length: 15 amino acids. The V segment lost 6 bases and the J segment 11 bases; nucleotides outside the gene matches: 13.

The CDR3 DNA is TGTGCCAGCAGCGTAGTCTCACACGGAGCTAAAGGTGGAAACACCATATATTTT. Amino acids: CASSVVSHGAKGGNTIYF. The chain recombines TRBV9 with TRBJ1-3; D is uncertain. There are 18 residues in the CDR3. With 0 bases removed from V and 3 bases from J, the gap between germline ends came to 19 bases. Germline V gives CDR1 SGDLS, CDR2 YYNGEE.

The V and J genes are TRBV11-2 and TRBJ1-1; no firm D call. This CDR3 comprises 13 residues. Trimming left V 1 base short and J 6 bases short, with 9 bases between. In germline, CDR1 is SGHAT, CDR2 FQNNGV. CDR3 nucleotides: TGTGCCAGCAGCTTAGCGCACGGGGCTGAAGCTTTCTTT. Residues: CASSLAHGAEAFF. The full variable domain, with the rest looked up from reference TRBV11-2 and TRBJ1-1, is EAGVAQSPRYKIIEKRQSVAFWCNPISGHATLYWYQQILGQGPKLLIQFQNNGVVDDSQLPKDRFSAERLKGVDSTLKIQPAKLEDSAVYLCASSLAHGAEAFFGQGTRLTVV.

V gene TRBV29-1 combines with J gene TRBJ1-2; unclear D gene. CDR1 and CDR2 from the germline V gene are SQVTM and ANQGSEA. The V gene lost 5 bases and the J gene lost 4 bases, with 11 bases spanning the gap. This CDR3 has 12 amino acids. In DNA, the CDR3 is TGCAGCGTTTCGCAGGAGGGCTATGGCTACACCTTC. Its protein product is CSVSQEGYGYTF.

This clone appeared a single time. V is TRBV5-4 and J is TRBJ2-3, with 10 bases identical to TRBD2. The J segment lost 0 bases and the V segment lost 0 bases, leaving 7 bases of the junction unmatched. Germline-derived CDR1 and CDR2 are SGHNT and YYREEE (reference sequence). This CDR3 has 18 residues. Here the CDR3 DNA reads TGTGCCAGCAGCTTGGGCCTAGCGGGGGTTCTTAGCACAGATACGCAGTATTTT. This gives the protein CASSLGLAGVLSTDTQYF. Based on the CDR3 plus reference TRBV5-4 and TRBJ2-3, the full variable domain is ETGVTQSPTHLIKTRGQQVTLRCSSQSGHNTVSWYQQALGQGPQFIFQYYREEENGRGNFPPRFSGLQFPNYSSELNVNALELDDSALYLCASSLGLAGVLSTDTQYFGPGTRLTVL.

The CDR3 reads CASSTNRASGETQYF. The CDR3, as DNA: TGTGCCAGCAGTACGAACCGGGCTAGCGGAGAGACCCAGTACTTC. The V call is TRBV11-2, the J call TRBJ2-5; 7 bases fit TRBD2. Per germline, CDR1 SGHAT and CDR2 FQNNGV. The V segment lost 6 bases and the J segment 4 bases; nucleotides outside the gene matches: 11. The CDR3 contains 15 residues.

The count of this clone is one. The V and J genes are TRBV7-7 and TRBJ2-5; TRBD1 matches at 9 bases. CDR3 length: 15 residues. Trimming cost V 5 bases and J 4 bases; bases outside gene matches: 8. The germline CDR1 and CDR2 sequences are SSHAT and FNYEAQ (reference sequence). The CDR3 loop is CASSPYRGRGETQYF. CDR3 in DNA: TGTGCCAGCAGCCCGTACAGGGGGCGCGGAGAGACCCAGTACTTC.

The genes are TRBV5-1 and TRBJ2-7, with D possibly being TRBD1 (6 bases). Germline V gene lookup returns CDR1 SGHRS and CDR2 YFSETQ. V was cut by 4 bases and J by 0 bases, with 23 bases left in between. This CDR3 contains 18 residues. Here the CDR3 DNA reads TGCGCCAGCAGCCCTTTTCCCCCACAGGGTCATAGCTCCTACGAGCAGTACTTC. The encoded protein is CASSPFPPQGHSSYEQYF.

V usage is TRBV27 and J usage is TRBJ2-1, with 8 bases lining up with TRBD1. Unmatched junction bases numbered 5, after V lost 5 bases and J lost 2 bases. This CDR3 region has 15 residues. CDR1 and CDR2 (germline): MNHEY, SMNVEV (reference sequence). The CDR3 loop is CASSPRTGPYNEQFF. CDR3 DNA: TGTGCCAGCAGTCCCCGGACAGGGCCCTACAATGAGCAGTTCTTC.

This clone was detected only a few times. The V gene is TRBV28, the J gene TRBJ1-3; no clear D. V was cut by 1 base and J by 0 bases, with 4 bases left in between. This CDR3 comprises 14 residues. In germline, CDR1 is MDHEN, CDR2 SYDVKM. The CDR3 loop is CASSLSSSGNTIYF. DNA for the CDR3: TGTGCCAGCAGTTTATCCAGCTCTGGAAACACCATATATTTT.

This clone was observed a single time. J is TRBJ2-7 and V is TRBV5-1, with D maybe TRBD1 (6 bases). CDR3 length equals 14 residues. Trimming left V 1 base short and J 6 bases short, with 14 bases between. Per the germline V gene, CDR1 is SGHRS and CDR2 is YFSETQ. CDR3 sequence reads: CASSLFRQAGEQYF. The CDR3 DNA reads TGCGCCAGCAGCTTGTTCAGACAGGCGGGCGAGCAGTACTTC. Variable domain in full (rest from reference TRBV5-1 and TRBJ2-7): KAGVTQTPRYLIKTRGQQVTLSCSPISGHRSVSWYQQTPGQGLQFLFEYFSETQRNKGNFPGRFSGRQFSNSRSEMNVSTLELGDSALYLCASSLFRQAGEQYFGPGTRLTVT.